Below are 26 T cell receptor beta chains sequenced from a single sample in a study of shared clonotypes between healthy human individuals. TCRdb keeps only in-frame clones here, not all; method: immunoSEQ multiplex PCR. The data hold under 2,000,000 clones, with just under 95% observed a single time. CD45RO negativity and positive selection for CCR7 defined naive CD8 cells, a population that excluded terminally differentiated effector memory CD45RA+ cells. Sequenced material: naive CD8+ T cells sorted from blood. These receptors were obtained from a man aged 18-30 years in good health.

V and J are TRBV4-3 and TRBJ1-1; D possibly corresponds to TRBD1 (5 bases). The germline CDR1 and CDR2 sequences are LGHNA and YSLEER. Trimming took 1 base from V and 1 from J, leaving 16 bases between them. The CDR3 is 17 residues long. For the CDR3, the DNA is TGCGCCAGCAGCCAAGTAACGTCCGGGGGGGAGAACACTGAAGCTTTCTTT. It encodes CASSQVTSGGENTEAFF.

The chain couples TRBV29-1 to TRBJ2-7, with 12 positions matching TRBD2. V was clipped by 3 bases and J by 7 bases; unmatched bases: 7. CDR3 size: 14 residues. CDR1 is SQVTM and CDR2 is ANQGSEA in the germline V gene. The CDR3 sequence: CSVDELAGGGEQYF. DNA of the CDR3: TGCAGCGTTGATGAGCTAGCGGGAGGGGGTGAGCAGTACTTC.

The table lists this clone with a count of one. The chain uses TRBV30 and TRBJ2-3; D is ambiguous. Germline CDR1 GTSNPN, CDR2 SVGIG (reference sequence). V lost 2 bases, J lost 5 bases, and 14 bases lay in between. The CDR3 is 14 amino acids. CDR3 nucleotides: TGTGCCTGGAGTTGGGCGGCATCAGAAGATACGCAGTATTTT. It is translated as CAWSWAASEDTQYF.

J is TRBJ1-1 and V is TRBV7-9; the D gene is possibly TRBD1 (5 bases). Trimming pared 6 bases from V and 1 base from J, leaving 12 bases between. This CDR3 is 14 amino acids long. The germline CDR1 and CDR2 sequences are SEHNR and FQNEAQ (reference sequence). The CDR3 spells CASSYDSWNTEAFF. Here the CDR3 DNA reads TGTGCCAGCAGTTATGACAGTTGGAACACTGAAGCTTTCTTT. Full variable domain (missing parts from reference TRBV7-9 and TRBJ1-1): DTGVSQNPRHKITKRGQNVTFRCDPISEHNRLYWYRQTLGQGPEFLTYFQNEAQLEKSRLLSDRFSAERPKGSFSTLEIQRTEQGDSAMYLCASSYDSWNTEAFFGQGTRLTVV.

This clone was detected once. The V gene is TRBV4-1, the J gene TRBJ2-2; D ambiguous. The CDR3 sequence is 12 residues long. Germline loops: CDR1 MGHRA, CDR2 YSYEKL. The V and J ends lost 2 bases and 5 bases respectively, with 3 bases between them. CDR3 protein: CASSQWTGELFF. The CDR3 bases are TGCGCCAGCAGCCAATGGACCGGGGAGCTGTTTTTT.

The V call is TRBV6-1, the J call TRBJ2-7, with 7 nucleotides matching TRBD2. CDR1 MNHNS and CDR2 SASEGT come from the germline V gene. The CDR3 covers 16 residues. V lost 4 bases, J lost 3 bases, and 12 bases stayed unmatched. CDR3 DNA sequence: TGTGCCAGCAGTGGTCCTTTCTGGGGGGGGGACTACGAGCAGTACTTC. Translating gives CASSGPFWGGDYEQYF.

This chain connects TRBV6-5 to TRBJ2-7; 8 nucleotides match TRBD2. Losses at the gene ends were 5 bases for V and 6 bases for J; bases not matched to a gene: 12. The germline CDR1 and CDR2 sequences are MNHEY and SVGAGI. CDR3 length: 15 amino acids. The CDR3 spells CASSHSGTGSVEQYF. The CDR3 nucleotides are TGTGCCAGCAGTCATAGCGGGACGGGCTCGGTCGAGCAGTACTTC.

The chain couples TRBV5-4 to TRBJ2-3; TRBD2 agrees at 10 bases. V gave up 4 bases and J gave up 3 bases; unmatched junction bases: 8. The CDR3 length is 16 residues. Germline CDR1 SGHNT, CDR2 YYREEE (reference sequence). The CDR3 is CASSRGSGGATDTQYF. Written as DNA, the CDR3 is TGTGCCAGCAGCCGCGGGAGCGGGGGGGCTACAGATACGCAGTATTTT.

This rearrangement joins TRBV7-6 to TRBJ1-4; D is possibly TRBD1 (6 bases). The germline V and J ends were trimmed by 2 bases and 11 bases, with 15 bases remaining between them. The CDR3 loop spans 14 amino acids. Per the germline V gene, CDR1 is SGHVS and CDR2 is FNYEAQ. DNA of the CDR3: TGTGCCAGCAGCTTATCCAGGGGTGTCGAGAAACTGTTTTTT. Its translation is CASSLSRGVEKLFF.

The V gene is TRBV4-1, the J gene TRBJ1-2, with 9 bases that match TRBD1. The CDR3 has 15 residues. J was trimmed by 4 bases and V by 3 bases; bases with no gene match: 6. CDR1 is MGHRA and CDR2 is YSYEKL in the germline V gene. The CDR3 nucleotides read TGCGCCAGCAGCCAGCCGGGACAGGGCCTCTATGGCTACACCTTC. Its translation: CASSQPGQGLYGYTF.

Turning to this clone: This could be a read error, since a much larger clone is one nucleotide away. In the same sample, other DNA sequences code for this CDR3. The chain links TRBV5-6 to TRBJ2-7, with 7 bases aligning to TRBD1. The CDR3 runs 13 residues. The germline CDR1 and CDR2 sequences are SGHDT and YYEEEE. J lost 3 bases, V lost 1 base, and 1 base had no gene match. The CDR3 spells CASSLQGDYEQYF. The CDR3 DNA is TGTGCCAGCAGCTTGCAGGGGGACTACGAGCAGTACTTC.

The chain links TRBV19 to TRBJ2-7, with D maybe TRBD1 (6 bases). The CDR3 length is 14 residues. From germline, CDR1 is LNHDA and CDR2 SQIVND (reference sequence). V lost 6 bases, J lost 2 bases, and 14 bases lay in between. Here the CDR3 DNA reads TGTGCCAGTAGCACGAGGACAGAGACCTACGAGCAGTACTTC. Translated: CASSTRTETYEQYF.

This clone appeared once. At the DNA level, this CDR3 is encoded by other sequences in the same sample as well. The chain recombines TRBV11-2 with TRBJ2-7; D uncertain. Per germline, CDR1 SGHAT and CDR2 FQNNGV. The germline V and J ends were trimmed by 5 bases and 1 base, with 6 bases remaining between them. This CDR3 contains 12 residues. CDR3 amino acids: CASSDNSYEQYF. CDR3 nucleotide sequence: TGTGCCAGCAGCGATAATTCCTACGAGCAGTACTTC.

This clone has just one count. The chain couples TRBV6-5 to TRBJ2-7, with D possibly matching TRBD2 (5 bases). Trimming removed 2 bases from V and 1 base from J, with 12 bases in between. The V gene's germline CDR1 is MNHEY and CDR2 SVGAGI. The length of the CDR3 is 15 residues. The CDR3 bases are TGTGCCAGCAGTTACAGAGAGGGTACATCCTACGAGCAGTACTTC. Its protein product is CASSYREGTSYEQYF.

Comments on this clone: One end of the junction is discordant with germline, which a read error may explain. V is TRBV7-7 and J is TRBJ1-1; possible D gene TRBD1, 6 bases. Germline CDR1 reads SSHAT; CDR2 reads FNYEAQ (reference sequence). This CDR3 comprises 13 residues. CDR3 protein: CASSRTVNTEAFF. CDR3 in DNA: TGTGCTAGCAGTCGGACAGTCAACACTGAAGCTTTCTTT.

The chain has TRBV27 and TRBJ2-3; TRBD2 might be the D (6 bases). CDR3 size: 15 residues. Trimming removed 6 bases from V and 1 base from J, with 14 bases in between. Looked up from germline, CDR1 is MNHEY and CDR2 is SMNVEV (reference sequence). This chain's CDR3 is CASRPGTGGTDTQYF. In DNA form, the CDR3 reads TGTGCCAGCAGACCCGGGACTGGAGGCACAGATACGCAGTATTTT.

Points on this clone: Other DNA sequences of this sample code for an identical CDR3. This rearrangement joins TRBV7-8 to TRBJ2-7; 9 bases agree with TRBD2. This CDR3 has 15 amino acids. J was trimmed by 2 bases and V by 4 bases; bases with no gene match: 6. Germline loops: CDR1 SGHVS, CDR2 FQNEAQ. The CDR3 bases are TGTGCCAGCAGCTCAGGACTAGCGTCCACCTACGAGCAGTACTTC. Translated, it gives CASSSGLASTYEQYF.

The rearrangement joins TRBV2 to TRBJ2-5; D unclear. CDR3 length: 14 residues. Looked up from germline, CDR1 is SNHLY and CDR2 is FYNNEI. The V end lost 3 bases, the J end lost 2 bases, and 10 bases lay between the germline ends. The CDR3, as DNA: TGTGCCAGCAGTGACATTCTTCTACAAGAGACCCAGTACTTC. It codes for CASSDILLQETQYF.

V is TRBV10-3 and J is TRBJ2-7; TRBD1 aligns across 7 bases. The CDR3 extends over 14 amino acids. Looked up from germline, CDR1 is ENHRY and CDR2 is SYGVKD. Germline trimming cut 4 bases from V and 0 bases from J; bases unmatched to any gene: 3. The CDR3 DNA is TGTGCCATCAGTGCACAGGGGACCTCCTACGAGCAGTACTTC. Protein: CAISAQGTSYEQYF.

This clone was recorded once. The chain couples TRBV4-3 to TRBJ2-3; tentative D call: TRBD2 (5 bases). Trimming shortened V by 3 bases and J by 2 bases, and 12 bases separated the two germline ends. Germline CDR1 reads LGHNA; CDR2 reads YSLEER. The CDR3 extends over 15 amino acids. CDR3 bases: TGCGCCAGCAGCCAGGCAGGACTGGACACAGATACGCAGTATTTT. Translating gives CASSQAGLDTDTQYF.

The chain recombines TRBV5-1 with TRBJ2-2; 8 bases fit TRBD1. The CDR3 has 17 amino acids. Germline V gene data show CDR1 as SGHRS and CDR2 as YFSETQ. V was pared by 2 bases and J by 3 bases, with 9 bases of the junction left unmatched. CDR3 protein: CASSFPGDRGDTGELFF. The CDR3 DNA sequence: TGCGCCAGCAGCTTTCCCGGAGACAGGGGAGACACCGGGGAGCTGTTTTTT.

With respect to this clone: Different DNA sequences within this sample yield the same CDR3. V usage is TRBV27 and J usage is TRBJ1-1; D ambiguous. Germline V gene lookup returns CDR1 MNHEY and CDR2 SMNVEV (reference sequence). Trimming left V 5 bases short and J 1 base short, with 11 bases between. The length of the CDR3 is 14 residues. As DNA, the CDR3 is TGTGCCAGCAGTCCTATCGGCGGGAACACTGAAGCTTTCTTT. This translates into CASSPIGGNTEAFF.

The chain employs TRBV4-1 and TRBJ1-5; D is perhaps TRBD1 (6 bases). The germline gives CDR1 MGHRA, CDR2 YSYEKL. The CDR3 has 17 residues. Trimming removed 3 bases from V and 7 bases from J, with 22 bases in between. The CDR3 here is CASSQIANPRGSQPQHF. In nucleotides, the CDR3 is TGCGCCAGCAGCCAGATCGCGAACCCCAGGGGAAGCCAGCCCCAGCATTTT.

The rearrangement joins TRBV4-1 to TRBJ2-7; 8 nucleotides match TRBD2. In germline, CDR1 is MGHRA, CDR2 YSYEKL. The CDR3 covers 15 residues. V was pared by 1 base and J by 4 bases, with 6 bases of the junction left unmatched. CDR3 amino acids: CASSQVAGGDYEQYF. CDR3 bases: TGCGCCAGCAGCCAAGTTGCGGGGGGCGATTACGAGCAGTACTTC.

The chain carries TRBV5-8 and TRBJ2-7; D unresolved. Germline CDR1 is SGHTS and CDR2 is YDEGEE. Trimming left V 2 bases short and J 1 base short, with 7 bases between. This CDR3 is built from 13 residues. The CDR3 sequence: CASSLTVSYEQYF. CDR3 DNA: TGTGCCAGCAGCTTAACCGTTTCCTACGAGCAGTACTTC.

V and J are TRBV9 and TRBJ2-5, with a weak D call TRBD1 (6 bases). V was clipped by 2 bases and J by 10 bases, with 21 bases between them. The CDR3 length is 15 residues. In germline, CDR1 is SGDLS, CDR2 YYNGEE. The CDR3 reads CASSVGQLPEEVQYF. The CDR3 DNA sequence: TGTGCCAGCAGCGTTGGACAGCTACCCGAAGAGGTCCAGTACTTC.